The text below deals with one T cell receptor beta chain. This record comes from a study of blood T cell repertoires in COVID-19. About the research overall: Sites in the United States, Italy and Spain provided acute and convalescent COVID-19 samples. The cDNA or gDNA used as material had been derived from T cells, B-cell-depleted T cells, or PBMCs.

The Seattle patients joined while their infection was active and were tracked longitudinally afterward. As originally analysed: Researchers report that nucleated cell counts were estimated from reference gene primer amplification. Sequencing was performed with immunoSEQ multiplex PCR; in TCRdb, only in-frame clones are kept and a portion is missing. D and trimming were read from the DNA, whereas the V and J calls and clone size are those reported in that table. The sample carries about 220,000 clones, around four fifths recorded once. This receptor was taken from a woman aged 70-85 years with COVID-19, enrolled during active disease. What was sequenced was peripheral blood.

The CDR3 sequence is CASSYLGATEETQYF. CDR3 sequence (DNA): TGTGCCAGCAGTTACTTAGGCGCGACAGAAGAGACCCAGTACTTC. The chain has TRBV6-5 and TRBJ2-5; D might be TRBD1 (5 bases). Trimming cost V 1 base and J 3 bases, with 12 bases left between them. CDR3 size: 15 residues. Germline values: CDR1 MNHEY, CDR2 SVGAGI.